Listed below are T cell receptor beta chains from one sample, sequenced in a study of cytomegalovirus exposure and HLA in healthy donors. Clones were read by immunoSEQ multiplex PCR, and TCRdb kept only the in-frame ones, dropping some. The sample lists some 96,000 clones; roughly 80% were seen once. Sample: PBMCs. These receptors were collected from a man aged 35-49 years in good health and CMV-seronegative. Both conserved end residues are part of each CDR3. The D gene is left open where the match is weak. Where a row states a size, it is once, few, many or the class of an expanded clone; other rows omit it.

j_gene	v_gene	abundance	d_gene	CDR3nt	CDR3aa
TRBJ1-5	TRBV7-9	NA	TRBD1	TGTGCCAGCAGCTTAAACCCCGGGACAGGGATAGATCAGCCCCAGCATTTT	CASSLNPGTGIDQPQHF
TRBJ2-7	TRBV7-2	NA	TRBD1	TGTGCCAGCAGCTCGGACAGGGTCTACGAGCAGTACTTC	CASSSDRVYEQYF
TRBJ1-2	TRBV28	NA	TRBD1	TGTGCCACCGACCTCCCGACGACAGGGGGAGGAGGAGGCTACACCTTC	CATDLPTTGGGGGYTF
TRBJ2-2	TRBV5-8	NA	NA	TGTGCCAGCAGCTTTACAGGGACCGCCGGGGAGCTGTTTTTT	CASSFTGTAGELFF
TRBJ2-1	TRBV9	NA	TRBD2	TGTGCCAGCAGCGGCTTAGCGGGAGGGACCTACAATGAGCAGTTCTTC	CASSGLAGGTYNEQFF
TRBJ1-5	TRBV2	NA	TRBD1	TGTGCCAGCAGTTCTCGACAGGGGGCTCTGGAGCCCCAGCATTTT	CASSSRQGALEPQHF
TRBJ2-3	TRBV29-1	NA	NA	TGCAGCGTCGGAACCACAGGGACAGATACGCAGTATTTT	CSVGTTGTDTQYF
TRBJ2-7	TRBV11-2	few	NA	TGTGCCAGCAGCCAGGGAGGCCCCTACGAGCAGTACTTC	CASSQGGPYEQYF
TRBJ1-6	TRBV6-1	NA	TRBD1	TGTGCCATAGAGGGGGACAGGGGAAAAATTTCACCCCTCCACTTT	CAIEGDRGKISPLHF
TRBJ2-3	TRBV5-6	NA	NA	TGTGCCAGCAGCTTGACCTACACAGATACGCAGTATTTT	CASSLTYTDTQYF
TRBJ1-1	TRBV9	NA	TRBD1	TGTGCCAGCAGCGCGGAATCGGGACAGCACGATCTGAACACTGAAGCTTTCTTT	CASSAESGQHDLNTEAFF
TRBJ2-2	TRBV28	NA	TRBD2	TGTGCCAGCATCAGGGCTAGCGGGAGGGGGAACACCGGGGAGCTGTTTTTT	CASIRASGRGNTGELFF
TRBJ2-7	TRBV4-1	few	NA	TGCGCCAGCAGCCAAGCGGTCCGGGACTACGAGCAGTACTTC	CASSQAVRDYEQYF
TRBJ2-2	TRBV10-1	NA	NA	TGCGCCAGGGAGGAACAGACGAACACCGGGGAGCTGTTTTTT	CAREEQTNTGELFF
TRBJ1-1	TRBV29-1	NA	TRBD1	TGCAGCGTTGGGTTGAGGGGACAGAGCATCCTAAACACTGAAGCTTTCTTT	CSVGLRGQSILNTEAFF
TRBJ1-1	TRBV9	NA	NA	TGTGCCAGCAGCTTAGAGGAGGGCCCAGGGGCTTTCTTT	CASSLEEGPGAFF
TRBJ2-7	TRBV7-9	once	NA	TGTTCCAGCAGTTCTTACCCCGGGGACGAGCAGTACTTC	CSSSSYPGDEQYF
TRBJ2-1	TRBV7-9	NA	TRBD2	TGTGCCAGCAGCTTACGGACTAGCACTATCAATGAGCAGTTCTTC	CASSLRTSTINEQFF
TRBJ2-5	TRBV5-1	once	TRBD2	TGCGCCAGCACCCGACGGCGGGAGGCGTACCAAGAGACCCAGTACTTC	CASTRRREAYQETQYF
TRBJ1-1	TRBV7-2	NA	TRBD1	TGTGCCAGCAGCAAATACCGGACAGGGGGCACTGAAGCTTTCTTT	CASSKYRTGGTEAFF
TRBJ2-7	TRBV2	once	NA	TGTGCCAGCAGTGACGACGAGCAGTACTTC	CASSDDEQYF
TRBJ2-4	TRBV7-9	NA	NA	TGTGCCAGCAGCTTAGCTGGGGGCCTAGCCAAAAACATTCAGTACTTC	CASSLAGGLAKNIQYF
TRBJ1-1	TRBV7-2	NA	TRBD1	TGTGCCAGCAGCCGACAGGGAAACACTGAAGCTTTCTTT	CASSRQGNTEAFF
TRBJ2-7	TRBV5-4	few	TRBD2	TGTGCCAGCAGCTTGGTGGGAGGGCCCTACGAGCAGTACTTC	CASSLVGGPYEQYF
TRBJ1-1	TRBV28	NA	NA	TGTGCCAGCAGTTCCCCGGGGGTAAACACTGAAGCTTTCTTT	CASSSPGVNTEAFF
TRBJ2-5	TRBV2	NA	TRBD2	TGTGCCAGCAGGGGGGGGGTCATTACAGCGGGCATAATAGAGACCCAGTACTTC	CASRGGVITAGIIETQYF
TRBJ2-3	TRBV6-5	NA	TRBD1	TGTGCCACCCTACAGGGGCCAGATACGCAGTATTTT	CATLQGPDTQYF
TRBJ1-5	TRBV28	NA	NA	TGTGCCAGCAGTTTAACCCGCTACAGAGATAGCAATCAGCCCCAGCATTTT	CASSLTRYRDSNQPQHF
TRBJ2-5	TRBV9	NA	NA	TGTGCCAGCAGCCTGGGGGGAACAGAAGAGACCCAGTACTTC	CASSLGGTEETQYF
TRBJ1-5	TRBV4-1	NA	NA	TGCGCCAGCAGCCAAGATCGCGGGGGGTTTCAGCCCCAGCATTTT	CASSQDRGGFQPQHF
TRBJ1-2	TRBV7-9	once	NA	TGTGCCAGCAGCTTACCAGGGTGGGACTATGGCTACACCTTC	CASSLPGWDYGYTF
TRBJ2-2	TRBV6-6	few	NA	TGTGCCAGCAGGGCTTCGAACACCGGGGAGCTGTTTTTT	CASRASNTGELFF
TRBJ2-5	TRBV10-2	NA	TRBD2	TGCGCCAGCGACCCGGGGGAGGGAGAGACCCAGTACTTC	CASDPGEGETQYF